Below are 9 T cell receptor beta chains sequenced from a single sample in a study of blood T cell repertoires in COVID-19. This table comes from immunoSEQ multiplex PCR, and its TCRdb copy is limited to in-frame clones, with some not included. The table shows under 130,000 clones, with roughly 90% occurring only once. Sequenced sample: peripheral blood. The origin of the receptors is a woman in her sixties with acute or convalescent COVID-19.

The chain couples TRBV7-8 to TRBJ2-2; 12 bases are a match to TRBD2. With 4 bases clipped from V and 0 bases from J, the junction kept 6 bases outside the gene matches. The germline V gene encodes CDR1 SGHVS and CDR2 FQNEAQ. The CDR3 is made up of 18 amino acids. The CDR3 DNA sequence: TGTGCCAGCAGCTCCCGACTAGCGGGAGCCCCGAACACCGGGGAGCTGTTTTTT. Residues: CASSSRLAGAPNTGELFF.

V usage is TRBV7-2 and J usage is TRBJ2-1; 15 bases line up with TRBD2. V was clipped by 5 bases and J by 6 bases; unmatched bases: 11. CDR3 length: 18 residues. Germline V gene sequence: CDR1 SGHTA, CDR2 FQGNSA. CDR3 sequence reads: CASSPGGLAGGYTNEQFF. In nucleotides, the CDR3 is TGTGCCAGCAGCCCAGGCGGACTAGCGGGAGGGTATACCAATGAGCAGTTCTTC. The whole variable domain, filled in from reference TRBV7-2 and TRBJ2-1, reads GAGVSQSPSNKVTEKGKDVELRCDPISGHTALYWYRQSLGQGLEFLIYFQGNSAPDKSGLPSDRFSAERTGGSVSTLTIQRTQQEDSAVYLCASSPGGLAGGYTNEQFFGPGTRLTVL.

The genes are TRBV3-1 (or the pseudogene TRBV3-2) and TRBJ2-5; TRBD2 matches at 9 bases. Per the germline V gene, CDR1 is LGHDT and CDR2 is YNNKEL (reference sequence). The CDR3 is 16 residues long. Losses at the gene ends were 1 base for V and 3 bases for J; bases not matched to a gene: 6. For the CDR3, the DNA is TGTGCCAGCAGCCAAGGGGTTAGCGGGGGCGAAGAGACCCAGTACTTC. This codes for CASSQGVSGGEETQYF.

This chain joins TRBV14 and TRBJ2-1; 7 bases match TRBD2. Trimming at V came to 1 base and at J to 8 bases, leaving 11 bases not matched to a gene. CDR3 length: 16 residues. The germline V gene encodes CDR1 SGHDN and CDR2 FVKESK. In DNA, the CDR3 is TGTGCCAGCAGCCAAGTTTGGGAGCGGGATGAAGATGAGCAGTTCTTC. It codes for CASSQVWERDEDEQFF.

The rearrangement joins TRBV30 to TRBJ1-5; D is ambiguous. CDR3 length: 12 amino acids. Trimming cost V 0 bases and J 6 bases, with 6 bases left between them. The germline V gene has CDR1 GTSNPN and CDR2 SVGIG (reference sequence). CDR3 loop: CAWSVGGQPQHF. DNA of the CDR3: TGTGCCTGGAGTGTAGGCGGTCAGCCCCAGCATTTT.

The V gene is TRBV6-2 or TRBV6-3, the J gene TRBJ1-2; D not certain. Looked up from germline, CDR1 is MNHEY and CDR2 is SVGEGT. The V end was cut by 4 bases, the J end by 2 bases, with 11 bases between. This CDR3 region has 14 residues. The CDR3 bases are TGTGCCAGCAGTTTACGACTCCTGAACTATGGCTACACCTTC. Its translation is CASSLRLLNYGYTF.

The V and J genes are TRBV6-5 and TRBJ2-4; tentative D call: TRBD1 (6 bases). The V end was cut by 7 bases, the J end by 3 bases, with 16 bases between. The germline CDR1 and CDR2 sequences are MNHEY and SVGAGI. The CDR3 is made up of 15 amino acids. CDR3 protein: CASITGSAVKNIQYF. The CDR3 nucleotides are TGTGCCAGCATTACAGGGTCTGCAGTCAAAAACATTCAGTACTTC.

The gene calls are TRBV30 and TRBJ2-7; 11 bases fit TRBD2. CDR3 size: 14 residues. CDR1 is GTSNPN and CDR2 is SVGIG in the germline V gene (reference sequence). Trimming cost V 2 bases and J 3 bases; bases outside gene matches: 3. The CDR3 bases are TGTGCCTGGAGTCGACTAGCGGGATTCTACGAGCAGTACTTC. Its protein is CAWSRLAGFYEQYF.

The chain carries TRBV2 and TRBJ2-7, with 10 bases lining up with TRBD1. The CDR3 is 18 residues long. With V trimmed by 5 bases and J by 3 bases, 16 bases remained unmatched. Germline V gene sequence: CDR1 SNHLY, CDR2 FYNNEI. The CDR3 loop is CASSPASRPGQGNYEQYF. In DNA form, the CDR3 reads TGTGCCAGCAGTCCTGCGTCGCGACCGGGACAGGGGAACTACGAGCAGTACTTC. Looking up the rest from reference TRBV2 and TRBJ2-7 gives the full variable domain: EPEVTQTPSHQVTQMGQEVILRCVPISNHLYFYWYRQILGQKVEFLVSFYNNEISEKSEIFDDQFSVERPDGSNFTLKIRSTKLEDSAMYFCASSPASRPGQGNYEQYFGPGTRLTVT.